This paragraph reports one TCR beta chain. The antigen remains undetermined. The source of the sample is a study of T-cell reconstitution after alpha-beta-depleted transplantation in children. Study conclusions and caveats: Once a year had passed after transplant, T-cell counts and diversity came mostly from newly produced T cells. Surviving recipient T cells and thymic progenitors underlay high day-60 TCRbeta diversity in some patients. Several hundred rapidly expanded clones from non-depleted graft cells reportedly supplied alpha-beta T cells about two months post-transplant.

Germline CDR1 LNHNV, CDR2 YYDKDF (reference sequence). The CDR3 runs to 16 residues. V gave up 0 bases and J gave up 6 bases; unmatched junction bases: 7. It was with unique molecular identifiers that the TCRbeta library was prepared. TCRdb analysed the PCR reads with MiXCR anew, one entry per CDR3 protein. The profile covers a few hundred thousand distinct CDR3 sequences, with roughly 27% appearing a single time and 30% to 45% taken by the ten largest. The V call is TRBV15, the J call TRBJ2-7, with TRBD1 identical over 11 bases. Sequenced here: PBMCs, sampled before TCRalphabeta/CD19-depleted stem cell transplant. This receptor was taken from a boy under three years old with Wiskott-Aldrich syndrome, due to receive a stem cell transplant. CDR3 in DNA: TGTGCCACCAGCAGAGACCCTGGACAGGGGGCAAGCGAGCAGTACTTC. It is translated as CATSRDPGQGASEQYF. Full variable domain (remainder filled in from reference TRBV15 and TRBJ2-7): DAMVIQNPRYQVTQFGKPVTLSCSQTLNHNVMYWYQQKSSQAPKLLFHYYDKDFNNEADTPDNFQSRRPNTSFCFLDIRSPGLGDTAMYLCATSRDPGQGASEQYFGPGTRLTVT.